What follows is one TCR beta chain and its context. Antigen: not known. The source of the sample is a study of T cells expressing NK-cell markers. Turning to the study itself: Sequenced donors, eight in total, included seven who were HCMV-seropositive and one who was seronegative.

CDR1 and CDR2 (germline): SGHRS, YFSETQ. The CDR3 is 16 residues long. One entry per CDR3 protein, without DNA, is what TCRdb gives after re-calling the 5' RACE reads. The sample totals about 460,000 distinct CDR3 sequences. Overall study results and limits: These same clonotypes (in a handful of donors) also led the CD3+CD56-NKG2C+ fraction.

The V and J genes are TRBV5-1 and TRBJ1-4; the D call of TRBD1 rests on TCRdb alone, since no DNA is present to check it. This sequence was found in a woman aged 50 to 60 in good health. The sample was blood T cells: a sorted CD56 or NKG2C T cell subset, CD4+ or CD8+ T cells, or bulk PBMC T cells (not recorded which). The chain's CDR3 is CASSPQATGGNEKLFF.